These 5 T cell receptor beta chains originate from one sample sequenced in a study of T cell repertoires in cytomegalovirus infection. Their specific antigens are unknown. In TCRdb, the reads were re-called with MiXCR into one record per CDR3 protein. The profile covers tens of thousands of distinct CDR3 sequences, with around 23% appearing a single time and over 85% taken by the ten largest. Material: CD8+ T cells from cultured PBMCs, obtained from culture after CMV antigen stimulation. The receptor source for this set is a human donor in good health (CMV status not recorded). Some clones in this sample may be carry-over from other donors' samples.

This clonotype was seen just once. The CDR3 reads CASSQATGGGETQYF. CDR3 nucleotides: TGTGCCAGCAGCCAAGCAACAGGGGGAGGGGAGACCCAGTACTTC. The J gene is TRBJ2-5, the V gene TRBV4-2, with a weak D call TRBD1 (8 bases). Trimming stripped 1 base from V and 5 bases from J, with 14 bases between. The CDR3 spans 15 residues. Germline CDR1 LGHNA, CDR2 YNFKEQ.

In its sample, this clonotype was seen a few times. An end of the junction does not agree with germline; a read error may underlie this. CDR3 coding DNA: TGTGCCAGCAGTTCTGGGGGAACTCACAATAAGCAGTTCTTC. The encoded protein is CASSSGGTHNKQFF. The chain carries TRBV27 and TRBJ2-1; D is tentatively TRBD1 or TRBD2 (5 bases each). Germline V gives CDR1 MNHEY, CDR2 SMNVEV (reference sequence). The CDR3 length is 14 residues.

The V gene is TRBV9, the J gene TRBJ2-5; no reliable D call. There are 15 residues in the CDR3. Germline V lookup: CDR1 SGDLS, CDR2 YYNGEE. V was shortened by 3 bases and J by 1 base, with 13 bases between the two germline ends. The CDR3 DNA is TGTGCCAGCAGCGCGTCCGACTTGCGCCAAGAGACCCAGTACTTC. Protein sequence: CASSASDLRQETQYF.

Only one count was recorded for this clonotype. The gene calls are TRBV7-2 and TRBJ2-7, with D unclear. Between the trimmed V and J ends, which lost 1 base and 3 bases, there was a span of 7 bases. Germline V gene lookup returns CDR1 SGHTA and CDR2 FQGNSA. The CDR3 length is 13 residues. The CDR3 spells CASSLVANYEQYF. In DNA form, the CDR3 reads TGTGCCAGCAGCTTAGTCGCCAACTACGAGCAGTACTTC.

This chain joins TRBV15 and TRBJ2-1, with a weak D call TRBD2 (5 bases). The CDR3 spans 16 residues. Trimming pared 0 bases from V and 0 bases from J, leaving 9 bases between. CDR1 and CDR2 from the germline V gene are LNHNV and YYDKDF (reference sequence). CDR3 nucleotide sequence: TGTGCCACCAGCAGAGATTTGGGGAGCTCCTACAATGAGCAGTTCTTC. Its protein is CATSRDLGSSYNEQFF.